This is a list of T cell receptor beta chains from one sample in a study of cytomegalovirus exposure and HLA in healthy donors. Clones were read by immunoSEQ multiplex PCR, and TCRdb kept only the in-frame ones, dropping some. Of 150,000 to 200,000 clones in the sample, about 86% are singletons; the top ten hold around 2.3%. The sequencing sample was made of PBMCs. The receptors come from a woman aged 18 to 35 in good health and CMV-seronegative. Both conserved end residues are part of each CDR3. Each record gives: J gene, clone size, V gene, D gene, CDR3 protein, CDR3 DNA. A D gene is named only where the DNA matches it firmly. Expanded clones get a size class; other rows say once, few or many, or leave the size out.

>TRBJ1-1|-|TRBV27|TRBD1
CASSSTWTGTRTEAFF
TGTGCCAGCAGTTCCACCTGGACAGGGACGAGGACTGAAGCTTTCTTT
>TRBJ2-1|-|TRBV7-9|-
CASSLVVQGAYNEQFF
TGTGCCAGCAGCTTAGTTGTCCAAGGGGCATACAATGAGCAGTTCTTC
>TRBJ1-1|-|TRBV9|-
CASSPTNREGVNTEAFF
TGTGCCAGCAGCCCGACGAACAGGGAAGGGGTGAACACTGAAGCTTTCTTT
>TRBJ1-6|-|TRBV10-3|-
CAISETRSSSYNSPLHF
TGTGCCATCAGTGAGACCCGTTCCAGCTCCTATAATTCACCCCTCCACTTT
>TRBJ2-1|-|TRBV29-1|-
CSVQGYNNEQFF
TGCAGCGTTCAGGGATACAACAATGAGCAGTTCTTC
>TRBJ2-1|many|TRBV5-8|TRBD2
CASSLMASGTYNEQFF
TGTGCCAGCAGCTTGATGGCTAGCGGGACCTACAATGAGCAGTTCTTC
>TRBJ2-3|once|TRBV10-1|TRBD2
CASSETLAGGPTDTQYF
TGCGCCAGCAGTGAGACCCTAGCGGGAGGTCCCACAGATACGCAGTATTTT
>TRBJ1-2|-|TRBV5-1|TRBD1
CASSLWTGVLSYGYTF
TGCGCCAGCAGCCTCTGGACAGGGGTCCTTTCCTATGGCTACACCTTC
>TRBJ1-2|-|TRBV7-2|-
CASSLVGYGGGYGYTF
TGTGCCAGCAGCTTAGTGGGATACGGGGGAGGCTATGGCTACACCTTC
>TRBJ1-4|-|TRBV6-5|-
CASSYSSGLYEKLFF
TGTGCCAGCAGTTACTCGTCAGGGTTGTATGAAAAACTGTTTTTT
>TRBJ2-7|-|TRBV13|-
CASSRDTQVGEQYF
TGTGCCAGCAGCCGGGACACACAGGTTGGGGAGCAGTACTTC
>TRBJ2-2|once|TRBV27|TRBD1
CASSRDRGPTGELFF
TGTGCCAGCAGCCGGGACAGGGGTCCCACCGGGGAGCTGTTTTTT
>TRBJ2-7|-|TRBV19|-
CASSTQSGSYEQYF
TGTGCCAGTAGTACCCAGTCAGGGTCCTACGAGCAGTACTTC
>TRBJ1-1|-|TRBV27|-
CASIGRGHEAFF
TGTGCCAGCATCGGCAGGGGTCATGAAGCTTTCTTT
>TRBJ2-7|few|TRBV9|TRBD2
CASSSGGDEQYF
TGTGCCAGCAGCTCCGGGGGGGACGAGCAGTACTTC
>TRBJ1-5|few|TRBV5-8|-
CASSLYNQPQHF
TGTGCCAGCAGCTTGTACAATCAGCCCCAGCATTTT
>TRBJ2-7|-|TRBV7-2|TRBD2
CASSLGALAGINEQYF
TGTGCCAGCAGCTTAGGAGCGCTAGCGGGAATCAACGAGCAGTACTTC
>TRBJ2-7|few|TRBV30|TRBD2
CAWRRAGTYEQYF
TGTGCCTGGAGGCGAGCGGGGACCTACGAGCAGTACTTC
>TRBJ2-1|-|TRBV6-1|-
CASSERRGVSSYNEQFF
TGTGCCAGCAGTGAACGCCGGGGAGTTAGTTCCTACAATGAGCAGTTCTTC
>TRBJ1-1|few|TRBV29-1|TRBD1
CSVNHRGWNTEAFF
TGCAGCGTAAACCACAGGGGTTGGAACACTGAAGCTTTCTTT
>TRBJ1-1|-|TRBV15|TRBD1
CATSEGLQGSTEAFF
TGTGCCACCAGCGAAGGATTACAGGGGAGCACTGAAGCTTTCTTT
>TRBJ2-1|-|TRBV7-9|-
CASSLSGDNEQFF
TGTGCCAGCAGCTTGTCGGGTGACAATGAGCAGTTCTTC
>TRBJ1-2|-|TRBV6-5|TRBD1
CASSYSPQGAAYGYTF
TGTGCCAGCAGTTACTCCCCGCAGGGGGCCGCCTATGGCTACACCTTC
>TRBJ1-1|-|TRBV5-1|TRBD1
CASSWTGFGTEAFF
TGCGCCAGCAGCTGGACAGGGTTTGGCACTGAAGCTTTCTTT
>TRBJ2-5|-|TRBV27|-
CASSFGVGETQYF
TGTGCCAGCAGTTTCGGGGTAGGGGAGACCCAGTACTTC
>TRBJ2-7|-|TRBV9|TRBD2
CASSSGTSLGAVNEQYF
TGTGCCAGCAGCTCCGGGACTAGCCTCGGAGCGGTGAACGAGCAGTACTTC
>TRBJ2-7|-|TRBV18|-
CASSLSTGEQYF
TGTGCCAGCTCACTGTCTACGGGGGAGCAGTACTTC